The text below deals with one T cell receptor (beta chain). The target of this receptor is not known. Within one base of it there is no much larger clone, and no base qualities were kept. Set within a cohort of healthcare workers in London, UK, this nested case-control study involved weekly PCR testing of nasopharyngeal swabs along with blood sampling. Healthcare workers were recruited during the week of the UK lockdown, between 23 and 31 March 2020, and followed weekly for up to about 15 weeks. Library generation was performed with 5' RACE. Sequencing used a NextSeq 500. To correct for sequencing error and PCR bias, the TCR library protocol tagged individual cDNA molecules with unique molecular identifiers. Sequencing covered both TCR alpha and beta chains, and within each sample the abundances of alpha and beta sequences were tightly co-correlated. The study's own analysis went as follows. V gene, J gene and CDR3 annotation of TCR sequences was performed with Decombinator V4. Expanded TCRs were defined as changing significantly between any two time points under a Poisson model with p below 0.0001. TCR abundances were normalised to the total number of TCRs sequenced in each sample and reported as counts per million. TRAV1-2 paired with TRAJ12, TRAJ20 or TRAJ33 defined MAIT TCRs, while TRAV10 paired with TRAJ18 defined iNKT TCRs. VDJdb, accessed 1 November 2021, was searched for CMV, EBV and SARS-CoV-2 annotated TCRs, excluding TCRs annotated for multiple antigens. In-frame beta chains were kept once TCRdb had trimmed the public reads at Q25 with fastp and called clones with MiXCR. Entries that share a CDR3 protein sequence are merged under the most common genes and DNA. In this record, the V and J calls reflect TCRdb's handling and not the investigators' own analysis. The sample data list approximately 69,000 distinct CDR3 sequences, and roughly an eighth of these were observed just once. The ten largest account for 2.7% of the sample.

This entry is derived from a study of early T cells in non-severe SARS-CoV-2 infection listed by TCRdb under 2021. Regarding the research as a whole: TCR sequencing used bulk RNA from unsorted whole blood, so alpha and beta chains could not be paired. Findings and caveats that apply to the study as a whole: Matching against VDJdb was skewed toward anti-spike CD8 responses, likely underestimated virus-specific expansions, and missed private and CD4 specificities.

Including the terminal cysteine and phenylalanine, the CDR3 comprises 16 residues. Here the CDR3 DNA is all that survives: 48 bases in frame from base 1. V lost 4 bases and J lost 2 bases; the stretch between them is 15 bases long. The germline V gene gives CDR1 as SGHTS and CDR2 as YDEGEE. The chain is assembled from TRBV5-8 and TRBJ1-4; tentative D gene TRBD1, with 5 bases matching. The receptor was derived from an adult who was a healthcare worker with PCR-confirmed SARS-CoV-2 infection or an uninfected control (not recorded which). The specimen was whole blood, collected at baseline. Read as DNA, the sequence is TGTGCCAGCAGCCCTGGACATGGCCCCACTAATGAAAAACTGTTTTTT. Translated, it reads CASSPGHGPTNEKLFF.